This T cell receptor (beta chain) was captured by sequencing in a study of regulatory T cells in long-lasting Graves disease. General study points: Newly diagnosed patients shared 1,000 or so public clonotypes; persistent patients shared approximately 2,700.

Losses at the gene ends were 10 bases for V and 5 bases for J; bases not matched to a gene: 11. The CDR3 sequence is 15 residues long. In germline, CDR1 is MNHEY, CDR2 SMNVEV (reference sequence). The TCR beta library used iRepertoire HTBI primers with Arm-PCR amplification of CDR3. TCRdb redid the calling of the multiplex PCR reads with MiXCR, one entry per CDR3 protein. The data hold 400,000 to 500,000 distinct CDR3 sequences, with about 16% observed a single time. This clonotype was counted only a few times. Its antigen is unknown. Time point denoted: newly diagnosed GD, antithyroid drugs for less than 3 months. PBMC-derived RNA was used for the TCR library. These data were likewise used in another study, on T cells in Graves' hyperthyroidism and ophthalmopathy.

The origin of this receptor is a young woman with Graves disease. The gene calls are TRBV27 and TRBJ2-2; 9 nucleotides match TRBD2. The input for sequencing was peripheral blood mononuclear cells (PBMCs), taken at new diagnosis, from a patient treated with antithyroid drugs. CDR3 sequence (DNA): TGTGCCATCTTCAGCGGGAGGATTGGGACCGGGGAGCTGTTTTTT. It is translated as CAIFSGRIGTGELFF.